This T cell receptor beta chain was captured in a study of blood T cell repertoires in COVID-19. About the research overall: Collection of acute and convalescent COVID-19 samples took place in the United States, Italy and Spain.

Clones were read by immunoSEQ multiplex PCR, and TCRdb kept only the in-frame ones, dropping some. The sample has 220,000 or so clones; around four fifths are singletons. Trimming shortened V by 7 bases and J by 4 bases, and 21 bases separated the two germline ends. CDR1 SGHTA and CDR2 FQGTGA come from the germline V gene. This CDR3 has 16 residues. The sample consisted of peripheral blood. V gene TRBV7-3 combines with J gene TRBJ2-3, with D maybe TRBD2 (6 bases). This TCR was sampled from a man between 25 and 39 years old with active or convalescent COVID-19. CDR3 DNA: TGTGCCAGCAAACCCGCGGGTAGCGGAGGACCAGATACGCAGTATTTT. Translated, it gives CASKPAGSGGPDTQYF. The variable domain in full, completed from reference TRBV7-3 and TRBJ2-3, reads GAGVSQTPSNKVTEKGKYVELRCDPISGHTALYWYRQSLGQGPEFLIYFQGTGAADDSGLPNDRFFAVRPEGSVSTLKIQRTERGDSAVYLCASKPAGSGGPDTQYFGPGTRLTVL.